Presented here are 9 T cell receptor beta chains from one specimen sequenced in a study of metastatic and nonmetastatic thyroid tumors. TCRdb reanalyzed the PCR reads via MiXCR. Of tens of thousands of clones listed, 16% are singletons. All patients were treatment-naive before thyroid surgery. Sequenced: blood. Receptor source: a female donor with papillary thyroid cancer or a benign thyroid nodule (not recorded which). Some clones in this sample may be carry-over from other donors' samples.

The sample holds one count of this clone. The chain joins TRBV3-1 to TRBJ1-6; D gene unclear. The CDR3 spans 15 residues. Germline CDR1 LGHDT, CDR2 YNNKEL (reference sequence). V lost 5 bases to trimming and J lost 6 bases, with 14 bases between them. CDR3 DNA sequence: TGTGCCAGCAGCGTGGGAGGCAGCATTAATTCACCCCTCCACTTT. Protein product: CASSVGGSINSPLHF.

This clone was seen ten or more times. The CDR3: CASSDSPTSGEQFF. The CDR3 DNA reads as TGTGCCAGCAGTGATTCCCCTACTAGCGGAGAGCAGTTCTTC. The chain uses TRBV6-4 and TRBJ2-1; TRBD2 agrees at 8 bases. CDR3 length equals 14 residues. CDR1 and CDR2 from the germline V gene are MRHNA and SNTAGT. V was clipped by 3 bases and J by 10 bases; unmatched bases: 8.

This clone was found a few times. Given a much more abundant clone one base away, this may be a read error. The chain carries TRBV3-1 and TRBJ2-5, with 7 nucleotides matching TRBD2. CDR3 length: 14 amino acids. Germline trimming cut 6 bases from V and 5 bases from J; bases unmatched to any gene: 9. Germline lookup yields CDR1 LGHDT and CDR2 YNNKEL (reference sequence). The CDR3 DNA follows: TGTGCCAGCAGGAGCCACGTGGGAGGGGAGACCCAGTACTTC. Its protein is CASRSHVGGETQYF.

This clone has at least ten counts. This chain links TRBV4-1 with TRBJ2-1; D gene ambiguous. Trimming stripped 0 bases from V and 0 bases from J, with 15 bases between. The CDR3 totals 18 residues. Germline CDR1 reads MGHRA; CDR2 reads YSYEKL. CDR3 nucleotide sequence: TGCGCCAGCAGCCAAGATCACGCACCGCCGAGCTCCTACAATGAGCAGTTCTTC. It specifies CASSQDHAPPSSYNEQFF.

This clone has at least ten counts. The chain carries TRBV27 and TRBJ2-3; D remains ambiguous. Trimming cost V 8 bases and J 0 bases, with 6 bases left between them. The germline V gene encodes CDR1 MNHEY and CDR2 SMNVEV (reference sequence). CDR3 length: 12 residues. CDR3 sequence: CASLRSTDTQYF. CDR3 sequence (DNA): TGTGCCAGCCTTCGGAGCACAGATACGCAGTATTTT.

At least ten counts were recorded for this clone. V and J are TRBV27 and TRBJ2-1, with 7 bases lining up with TRBD2. After removal of 2 bases from V and 3 bases from J, the junction contained 7 bases not matched to a gene. This CDR3 is built from 16 residues. CDR1 is MNHEY, CDR2 SMNVEV, per germline (reference sequence). The CDR3 nucleotides read TGTGCCAGCAGTTTAAGGGCGGGAGTATTCTACAATGAGCAGTTCTTC. Amino acid sequence: CASSLRAGVFYNEQFF.

This clone was seen many times. The chain employs TRBV20-1 and TRBJ2-4; 9 bases line up with TRBD1. The CDR3 sequence is 15 residues long. CDR1 is DFQATT, CDR2 SNEGSKA, per germline (reference sequence). Trimming at V came to 3 bases and at J to 3 bases, leaving 6 bases not matched to a gene. The CDR3 protein is CSARGDRDDKNIQYF. The DNA for the CDR3 is TGCAGTGCTAGGGGGGACAGGGATGACAAAAACATTCAGTACTTC.

The chain is built from TRBV27 and TRBJ2-3; the D is unclear. Per the germline V gene, CDR1 is MNHEY and CDR2 is SMNVEV (reference sequence). V was clipped by 4 bases and J by 12 bases, with 20 bases between them. CDR3 length: 14 residues. The CDR3 nucleotides are TGTGCCAGCAGTTCAACGGACGATTGTGCCGCTCAGTATTTT. As protein: CASSSTDDCAAQYF.

This clone was observed many times. V usage is TRBV7-2 and J usage is TRBJ2-2; D is undetermined. The germline V gene encodes CDR1 SGHTA and CDR2 FQGNSA. The CDR3 extends over 14 amino acids. Trimming pared 1 base from V and 5 bases from J, leaving 8 bases between. The CDR3 region has the DNA TGTGCCAGCAGCTTAGGTTACTTGACCGGGGAGCTGTTTTTT. This encodes CASSLGYLTGELFF.